The text below deals with one T cell receptor beta chain. This sample was taken from a study of blood T cell repertoires in COVID-19. Authors' data handling: Estimation of nucleated cell counts was performed using reference gene primer amplification. Data came from immunoSEQ multiplex PCR; TCRdb stores just in-frame clones and leaves some out. V and J calls and clone size are given by that table; D and trimming were obtained from the DNA. The sample lists approximately 35,000 clones, roughly 88% occurring once. Germline V gives CDR1 SGHAT, CDR2 FQNNGV. V was trimmed by 0 bases and J by 10 bases, leaving 7 bases between them. The CDR3 spans 12 residues.

The chain carries TRBV11-2 and TRBJ2-1; D unresolved. Sequenced: peripheral blood. The clonotype was recovered from a woman between 65 and 79 years old with active COVID-19. CDR3 bases: TGTGCCAGCAGCTTAGATACGAGGGAGCAGTTCTTC. It specifies CASSLDTREQFF.